A single sample gave rise to the 4 T cell receptor beta chains below, sequenced in a study of blood T cell repertoires in COVID-19. Data came from immunoSEQ multiplex PCR; TCRdb stores just in-frame clones and leaves some out. The table includes some 180,000 clones, 82% detected once. The sequencing sample was made of peripheral blood. All receptors come from a woman aged 60-75 years with COVID-19, enrolled during active disease.

J is TRBJ1-1 and V is TRBV19; 11 nucleotides match TRBD1. Looked up from germline, CDR1 is LNHDA and CDR2 is SQIVND (reference sequence). CDR3 length: 15 residues. J lost 4 bases, V lost 3 bases, and 4 bases had no gene match. CDR3 nucleotides: TGTGCCAGTAGTATCGGACAGGGGGCATTCACTGAAGCTTTCTTT. It translates to CASSIGQGAFTEAFF.

The chain is built from TRBV29-1 and TRBJ2-5, with TRBD2 identical over 8 bases. The length of the CDR3 is 16 residues. Germline V lookup: CDR1 SQVTM, CDR2 ANQGSEA. Trimming took 4 bases from V and 5 from J; bases not matched to a gene: 15. The CDR3 spells CSVGTVAGRPGETQYF. The CDR3 DNA reads as TGCAGCGTTGGGACCGTAGCGGGGCGACCAGGGGAGACCCAGTACTTC.

The chain uses TRBV19 and TRBJ1-1; a weak D match, TRBD1 (5 bases). Per germline, CDR1 LNHDA and CDR2 SQIVND (reference sequence). Trimming cost V 3 bases and J 4 bases, with 15 bases left between them. CDR3 length: 15 residues. CDR3 coding DNA: TGTGCCAGTAGTATTTATCGGGGGAGGTCCACTGAAGCTTTCTTT. It specifies CASSIYRGRSTEAFF.

The rearrangement uses TRBV5-4 and TRBJ2-5; unclear D gene. The V end was cut by 2 bases, the J end by 3 bases, with 8 bases between. This CDR3 contains 13 residues. From germline, CDR1 is SGHNT and CDR2 YYREEE (reference sequence). The CDR3: CASSFGGEETQYF. CDR3 nucleotide sequence: TGTGCCAGCAGCTTTGGCGGAGAAGAGACCCAGTACTTC.